The rows below give T cell receptor beta chains drawn from one sample of a study of CD8 T cells in Susac syndrome. TCRdb used MiXCR to reprocess the immunoSEQ multiplex PCR reads, holding one entry per CDR3 protein. The sample holds fewer than 80,000 distinct CDR3 sequences, around 95% seen once. Source material: CD8+ T cells from PBMCs. The receptors originated from a human donor in good health. Each CDR3 is given without its conserved first and last residue.

cdr3_length	v_call	cdr3_aa
11	TRBV4-1	ASSQDRWNEQY
13	TRBV20-1	SARGSGTGEDGYT
11	TRBV7-3	ASSLTPGGGQF
17	TRBV15	ATSRELAGGLSVYNEQF
14	TRBV3-1	ASSQDPEGQRDEQF
13	TRBV6-2/TRBV6-3	ASSYRVAMNTEAF
11	TRBV5-1	ASSLEQYTEAF
13	TRBV5-1	ASSLDRGLGRELF
11	TRBV29-1	SVEPAGEYEQY
14	TRBV4-1	ASSPLGKGSGNTIY
13	TRBV28	ASSFFQGAGTEAF
11	TRBV12-5	ASGYDLATEAF
12	TRBV12-3/TRBV12-4	ASSAGQGRETQY
13	TRBV9	ASSPGLSSYNEQF
11	TRBV29-1	SVEDMGNHEQY
12	TRBV6-6	ASSYIYGGGELF
11	TRBV27	ASSFGGTRGYT
15	TRBV3-1	ASSQWKLSVEGDEQY
12	TRBV30	AWIDTATSYEQY
11	TRBV15	ATATGLNQPQH
13	TRBV5-6	ASSSGTLTYNEQF
13	TRBV29-1	SARTGLGSTDTQY
15	TRBV11-1	ASSWGLAGTSSYEQY
13	TRBV24-1	ATSDPALPRQPQH
11	TRBV7-8	ASRSVGTDTQY
11	TRBV7-8	ASSFQMAYEQY
12	TRBV12-3/TRBV12-4	ASSPPQGGETQY